A single sample is the source of the 24 T cell receptor beta chains below, sequenced in a study of cytomegalovirus exposure and HLA in healthy donors. The study ran its PCR with 60 Vbeta and 13 Jbeta primers. Repertoires were generated with immunoSEQ multiplex PCR, while TCRdb's copy carries only in-frame clones and drops some. The sample lists approximately 100,000 clones, roughly 86% occurring once. Sequences were obtained from PBMCs. These receptors were obtained from a young man in good health and CMV-seropositive.

The rearrangement joins TRBV29-1 to TRBJ2-7; D is possibly TRBD1 (6 bases). Trimming took off 5 bases at V and 2 bases at J, with 13 bases between the two ends. Per the germline V gene, CDR1 is SQVTM and CDR2 is ANQGSEA. The CDR3 sequence is 13 residues long. The CDR3 sequence: CSVLNRDTYEQYF. As DNA, the CDR3 is TGCAGCGTTCTGAACAGGGATACCTACGAGCAGTACTTC.

This chain joins TRBV9 and TRBJ2-1; TRBD1 aligns across 7 bases. Germline CDR1 SGDLS, CDR2 YYNGEE. The CDR3 runs 14 residues. V lost 0 bases and J lost 10; bases outside the gene matches: 7. This CDR3 is CASSVDTGVGEQFF. The DNA for the CDR3 is TGTGCCAGCAGCGTAGACACAGGGGTCGGGGAGCAGTTCTTC.

The chain carries TRBV19 and TRBJ1-5; no clear D gene. In germline, CDR1 is LNHDA, CDR2 SQIVND (reference sequence). The CDR3 runs to 13 residues. V dropped 4 bases and J dropped 1 base, with 5 bases sitting between them. CDR3 bases: TGTGCCAGTAGTACCATGAGCAATCAGCCCCAGCATTTT. This sequence encodes CASSTMSNQPQHF.

The chain recombines TRBV14 with TRBJ2-1; the match to TRBD2 covers 7 bases. Germline assignment: CDR1 SGHDN and CDR2 FVKESK. V shed 5 bases, J shed 7 bases, and the junction held 11 bases outside the gene matches. CDR3 length: 15 residues. The DNA of the CDR3 is TGTGCCAGCAGCACACGTGCGGGAGTAAGGAATGAGCAGTTCTTC. Protein sequence: CASSTRAGVRNEQFF.

This chain connects TRBV5-1 to TRBJ2-3; 10 bases agree with TRBD2. V lost 1 base to trimming and J lost 7 bases; unmatched junction nucleotides: 9. The CDR3 is 16 amino acids. Germline CDR1 is SGHRS and CDR2 is YFSETQ. The CDR3 DNA sequence: TGCGCCAGCAGCTTGATTACTAGCGGGACTCCAAATACGCAGTATTTT. This codes for CASSLITSGTPNTQYF.

The chain combines TRBV6-1 with TRBJ2-7; 10 bases align to TRBD1. CDR1 is MNHNS, CDR2 SASEGT, per germline. This CDR3 is built from 15 residues. Germline trimming cut 5 bases from V and 2 bases from J; bases unmatched to any gene: 6. CDR3 in amino acids: CASSSPGQGTYEQYF. DNA of the CDR3: TGTGCCAGCAGTTCACCGGGACAGGGGACCTACGAGCAGTACTTC.

The CDR3: CASSIGRGGRNYNEQFF. The CDR3 DNA reads as TGTGCCAGTAGTATCGGGAGGGGCGGGAGAAACTACAATGAGCAGTTCTTC. V usage is TRBV19 and J usage is TRBJ2-1; 8 bases match TRBD2. The germline V gene encodes CDR1 LNHDA and CDR2 SQIVND (reference sequence). This CDR3 is 17 amino acids long. V gave up 3 bases and J gave up 3 bases; unmatched junction bases: 10.

The chain has TRBV19 and TRBJ2-1; TRBD1 matches at 12 bases. The germline CDR1 and CDR2 sequences are LNHDA and SQIVND (reference sequence). Trimming removed 6 bases from V and 8 bases from J; junction bases left unmatched: 8. CDR3 length equals 15 residues. CDR3 nucleotide sequence: TGTGCCAGTAGCGAACCGGGACAGGGGGCTCATGAGCAGTTCTTC. This encodes CASSEPGQGAHEQFF.

The rearrangement links TRBV10-3 to TRBJ2-7; tentative D call: TRBD1 (5 bases). The CDR3 consists of 14 residues. Germline CDR1 is ENHRY and CDR2 is SYGVKD. Trimming stripped 6 bases from V and 3 bases from J, with 15 bases between. CDR3 nucleotides: TGTGCCATCAGGTCGGTGACAGACCTCTACGAGCAGTACTTC. Amino acids: CAIRSVTDLYEQYF.

The DNA of the CDR3 is TGTGCCAGCAGCTTAAGGCGGGGCCTCGGCGGGTACAATGAGCAGTTCTTC. This encodes CASSLRRGLGGYNEQFF. The chain recombines TRBV7-9 with TRBJ2-1, with D perhaps TRBD2 (6 bases). Germline V gene sequence: CDR1 SEHNR, CDR2 FQNEAQ (reference sequence). The germline V and J ends were trimmed by 2 bases and 4 bases, with 18 bases remaining between them. The length of the CDR3 is 17 residues.

J is TRBJ1-1 and V is TRBV28; the D gene is possibly TRBD1 (5 bases). The germline CDR1 and CDR2 sequences are MDHEN and SYDVKM. V dropped 6 bases and J dropped 3 bases, with 11 bases sitting between them. This CDR3 is 13 amino acids long. In nucleotides, the CDR3 is TGTGCCAGCAGGGTAGACAGCTACACTGAAGCTTTCTTT. It yields the protein CASRVDSYTEAFF. The variable domain in full, completed from reference TRBV28 and TRBJ1-1, reads DVKVTQSSRYLVKRTGEKVFLECVQDMDHENMFWYRQDPGLGLRLIYFSYDVKMKEKGDIPEGYSVSREKKERFSLILESASTNQTSMYLCASRVDSYTEAFFGQGTRLTVV.

This sequence joins TRBV15 and TRBJ1-2, with 9 bases fitting TRBD1. With 3 bases clipped from V and 6 bases from J, the junction kept 2 bases outside the gene matches. This CDR3 has 13 residues. The V gene's germline CDR1 is LNHNV and CDR2 YYDKDF (reference sequence). As DNA, the CDR3 is TGTGCCACCAGCAGCAGGACAGGGGATGGCTACACCTTC. Its translation is CATSSRTGDGYTF.

This chain uses TRBV5-1 with TRBJ1-2; 8 nucleotides agree with TRBD1. The CDR3 sequence is 13 residues long. Germline V lookup: CDR1 SGHRS, CDR2 YFSETQ. V was pared by 1 base and J by 8 bases, with 4 bases of the junction left unmatched. CDR3 bases: TGCGCCAGCAGCTTGTGGGGACAGGACGGCTACACCTTC. Its translation: CASSLWGQDGYTF.

The rearrangement links TRBV6-1 to TRBJ2-1; 7 positions agree with TRBD2. Germline V gene data show CDR1 as MNHNS and CDR2 as SASEGT. J gave up 8 bases and V 4 bases, and 8 bases lay outside the gene matches. CDR3 length: 14 residues. CDR3 DNA sequence: TGTGCCAGCAGTGCGGCGGGAGCAATCCATGAGCAGTTCTTC. This codes for CASSAAGAIHEQFF.

The chain's CDR3 is CASSARREKQETQYF. For the CDR3, the DNA is TGTGCCAGCAGCGCCCGCCGGGAAAAACAAGAGACCCAGTACTTC. This chain joins TRBV7-6 and TRBJ2-5, with D perhaps matching TRBD2 (5 bases). The V end lost 5 bases, the J end lost 2 bases, and 15 bases lay between the germline ends. CDR1 and CDR2 from the germline V gene are SGHVS and FNYEAQ. The CDR3 totals 15 residues.

This chain connects TRBV19 to TRBJ2-7, with 9 nucleotides matching TRBD2. Germline CDR1 LNHDA, CDR2 SQIVND (reference sequence). The CDR3 is 17 residues long. With 4 bases clipped from V and 0 bases from J, the junction kept 10 bases outside the gene matches. CDR3 region: CASSTYSGSGGSYEQYF. The CDR3 DNA reads TGTGCCAGTAGTACTTATAGCGGGAGTGGGGGCTCCTACGAGCAGTACTTC.

This chain links TRBV12-5 with TRBJ2-7, with 7 bases that match TRBD1. Germline-derived CDR1 and CDR2 are LGHNT and FRNRAP. CDR3 size: 17 residues. V gave up 2 bases and J gave up 0 bases; unmatched junction bases: 10. CDR3 nucleotides: TGTGCTAGTGGTTTGAAGGGGGCTGGGGCTGGCTCCTACGAGCAGTACTTC. It yields the protein CASGLKGAGAGSYEQYF.

The chain combines TRBV5-8 with TRBJ2-1, with a weak D call TRBD2 (5 bases). Germline V gene sequence: CDR1 SGHTS, CDR2 YDEGEE. Trimming removed 4 bases from V and 9 bases from J, with 11 bases in between. The CDR3 extends over 12 amino acids. For the CDR3, the DNA is TGTGCCAGCAGCCGACTATTGGGTGAGCAGTTCTTC. Its translation: CASSRLLGEQFF. Drawing the rest from reference TRBV5-8 and TRBJ2-1, the complete variable domain is EAGVTQSPTHLIKTRGQQATLRCSPISGHTSVYWYQQALGLGLQFLLWYDEGEERNRGNFPPRFSGRQFPNYSSELNVNALELEDSALYLCASSRLLGEQFFGPGTRLTVL.

V is TRBV4-2 and J is TRBJ2-3; 9 nucleotides match TRBD2. Germline loops: CDR1 LGHNA, CDR2 YNFKEQ. The CDR3 sequence is 18 residues long. V shed 0 bases and J 2 bases; nucleotides not matched to a gene: 9. CDR3 in amino acids: CASSQEGNAGGSTDTQYF. The CDR3 DNA is TGTGCCAGCAGCCAAGAGGGTAATGCGGGAGGGTCCACAGATACGCAGTATTTT.

The V and J genes are TRBV5-1 and TRBJ2-2, with 11 bases fitting TRBD1. The CDR3 consists of 17 residues. The V gene's germline CDR1 is SGHRS and CDR2 YFSETQ. Losses at the gene ends were 4 bases for V and 6 bases for J; bases not matched to a gene: 11. The CDR3 nucleotides read TGCGCCAGCAGCACAGCACCTGGGACAGGGGGTTCCGGGGAGCTGTTTTTT. Translation gives CASSTAPGTGGSGELFF.

The genes are TRBV5-8 and TRBJ1-2; no clear D. V lost 2 bases and J 4 bases, leaving 12 bases between the germline ends. The CDR3 spans 14 residues. Germline CDR1 SGHTS, CDR2 YDEGEE. The CDR3 loop reads CASSFRERGYGYTF. CDR3 in DNA: TGTGCCAGCAGCTTCCGGGAGAGAGGCTATGGCTACACCTTC.

J is TRBJ2-5 and V is TRBV11-2, with TRBD1 as a possible D gene (6 bases). The CDR3 consists of 13 residues. In germline, CDR1 is SGHAT, CDR2 FQNNGV. The V and J ends lost 0 bases and 7 bases respectively, with 9 bases between them. The CDR3 sequence: CASSLDARGTQYF. The CDR3, as DNA: TGTGCCAGCAGCTTAGATGCCAGGGGGACCCAGTACTTC.

V and J are TRBV4-1 and TRBJ2-1; TRBD1 agrees at 9 bases. The CDR3 spans 17 residues. CDR1 and CDR2 from the germline V gene are MGHRA and YSYEKL. V was pared by 0 bases and J by 7 bases, with 10 bases of the junction left unmatched. The CDR3 nucleotides are TGCGCCAGCAGCCAAGATCGTTTGGGACAGGGTTGGAATGAGCAGTTCTTC. As protein: CASSQDRLGQGWNEQFF.

The chain carries TRBV4-2 and TRBJ1-2; D perhaps matches TRBD1 (5 bases). The ends were cut back, 1 base at V and 5 bases at J, with 5 bases in the middle. The germline CDR1 and CDR2 sequences are LGHNA and YNFKEQ. The CDR3 sequence is 12 residues long. The CDR3 nucleotides are TGTGCCAGCAGCCAAGCAGGGTATGGCTACACCTTC. It specifies CASSQAGYGYTF.